The 27 T cell receptor beta chains listed next were all sequenced from one sample in a study of blood T cell repertoires in COVID-19. Produced via immunoSEQ multiplex PCR; TCRdb's table is partial and in-frame only. Of more than 350,000 clones in the sample, about 88% were seen once. What was sequenced was PBMCs or T cells enriched from blood (not recorded which). The receptors here all came from a woman younger than 30 who had been exposed to COVID-19.

The V and J genes are TRBV3-1 (or the pseudogene TRBV3-2) and TRBJ1-1; 7 bases map to TRBD1. V lost 3 bases, J lost 3 bases, and 4 bases stayed unmatched. The germline CDR1 and CDR2 sequences are LGHDT and YNNKEL (reference sequence). The CDR3 contains 14 residues. Here the CDR3 DNA reads TGTGCCAGCAGCCACGGTGACAGGGACACTGAAGCTTTCTTT. Encoded protein: CASSHGDRDTEAFF.

This chain links TRBV5-6 with TRBJ1-6; 8 bases are a match to TRBD1. The CDR3 consists of 18 residues. Germline-derived CDR1 and CDR2 are SGHDT and YYEEEE. V shed 4 bases and J 0 bases; nucleotides not matched to a gene: 9. CDR3 nucleotide sequence: TGTGCCAGCAGCCCTTCGGACAGGGACAGCTCCTATAATTCACCCCTCCACTTT. It translates to CASSPSDRDSSYNSPLHF.

J is TRBJ2-1 and V is TRBV4-3, with 11 bases that match TRBD2. Germline CDR1 reads LGHNA; CDR2 reads YSLEER. CDR3 length equals 18 residues. Trimming at V came to 0 bases and at J to 2 bases, leaving 6 bases not matched to a gene. In DNA, the CDR3 is TGCGCCAGCAGCCAAGATAGCCTAGCGGGGGGACCCTACAATGAGCAGTTCTTC. Translated: CASSQDSLAGGPYNEQFF.

This chain links TRBV2 with TRBJ2-7, with TRBD2 identical over 8 bases. The germline V gene encodes CDR1 SNHLY and CDR2 FYNNEI. The CDR3 sequence is 13 residues long. V lost 7 bases to trimming and J lost 5 bases; unmatched junction nucleotides: 7. CDR3 DNA sequence: TGTGCCAGCAATCCACCGGGGGGGGACGAGCAGTACTTC. Its protein is CASNPPGGDEQYF.

The table lists this clone with a count of one. This rearrangement joins TRBV23-1 to TRBJ1-2, with TRBD1 as a possible D gene (6 bases). TRBV23-1 is an ORF, with its function uncertain. V was cut by 0 bases and J by 0 bases, with 20 bases left in between. The CDR3 sequence is 19 residues long. CDR3 protein: CASSQSAGADLKSNYGYTF. The CDR3 DNA reads as TGCGCCAGCAGTCAATCGGCAGGGGCGGACTTGAAATCTAACTATGGCTACACCTTC.

V usage is TRBV6-2 or TRBV6-3 and J usage is TRBJ2-1; 7 bases are shared with TRBD2. This CDR3 comprises 14 residues. J lost 9 bases, V lost 2 bases, and 7 bases had no gene match. CDR1 is MNHEY and CDR2 is SVGEGT in the germline V gene. The CDR3, as DNA: TGTGCCAGCAGTTACAACAGCGGGATGGGTGAGCAGTTCTTC. This encodes CASSYNSGMGEQFF.

The chain carries TRBV28 and TRBJ1-6, with TRBD1 matching over 7 bases. The CDR3 runs 16 residues. The J segment lost 4 bases and the V segment lost 6 bases, leaving 9 bases of the junction unmatched. Germline V CDR1 and CDR2: MDHEN, SYDVKM. CDR3 sequence (DNA): TGTGCCAGCAGAAAAGCCCAGGGGGGATATAATTCACCCCTCCACTTT. This encodes CASRKAQGGYNSPLHF.

This CDR3 reads CASSPNRLNQPQHF. CDR3 DNA sequence: TGTGCCAGCTCACCGAACAGGCTCAATCAGCCCCAGCATTTT. The chain carries TRBV18 and TRBJ1-5; D might be TRBD1 (5 bases). The CDR3 has 14 amino acids. Germline CDR1 reads KGHSH; CDR2 reads LQKENI. With 3 bases removed from V and 3 bases from J, the gap between germline ends came to 9 bases.

This clone was detected only a few times. The chain is built from TRBV12-3 or TRBV12-4 and TRBJ1-4, with TRBD1 matching 9 bases. The CDR3 is made up of 12 amino acids. Unmatched junction bases numbered 4, after V lost 9 bases and J lost 8 bases. CDR3 coding DNA: TGTGCCAGTGGGACAGGGATAGAAAAACTGTTTTTT. Its protein product is CASGTGIEKLFF.

J is TRBJ1-6 and V is TRBV4-1; 10 nucleotides align to TRBD1. Germline CDR1 is MGHRA and CDR2 is YSYEKL. The CDR3 is made up of 16 amino acids. Trimming cost V 1 base and J 7 bases; bases outside gene matches: 4. The CDR3 sequence is CASSQGGTGVNSPLHF. The CDR3 coding sequence is TGCGCCAGCAGCCAAGGGGGGACAGGGGTGAATTCACCCCTCCACTTT.

As DNA, the CDR3 is TGTGCCAGCAGTAACAGGGTCCGGGACTATGGCTACACCTTC. Translation gives CASSNRVRDYGYTF. The chain joins TRBV2 to TRBJ1-2, with D maybe TRBD1 (6 bases). Germline CDR1 is SNHLY and CDR2 is FYNNEI. The CDR3 runs 14 residues. V was trimmed by 5 bases and J by 3 bases, leaving 13 bases between them. Full variable domain (missing parts from reference TRBV2 and TRBJ1-2): EPEVTQTPSHQVTQMGQEVILRCVPISNHLYFYWYRQILGQKVEFLVSFYNNEISEKSEIFDDQFSVERPDGSNFTLKIRSTKLEDSAMYFCASSNRVRDYGYTFGSGTRLTVV.

This rearrangement joins TRBV10-2 to TRBJ2-5; 7 bases are a match to TRBD1. The CDR3 spans 16 residues. Looked up from germline, CDR1 is WSHSY and CDR2 is SAAADI. Trimming cost V 6 bases and J 4 bases; bases outside gene matches: 14. The CDR3 spells CASSDLRQGFSETQYF. The CDR3 DNA sequence: TGCGCCAGCAGCGATCTCCGACAGGGCTTTTCAGAGACCCAGTACTTC.

The rearrangement links TRBV15 to TRBJ2-1; perhaps TRBD2 as D (6 bases). Germline V gives CDR1 LNHNV, CDR2 YYDKDF (reference sequence). The CDR3 is 15 residues long. V dropped 1 base and J dropped 5 bases, with 12 bases sitting between them. CDR3 sequence reads: CATSRARDWDNEQFF. The DNA of the CDR3 is TGTGCCACCAGCAGAGCTCGGGACTGGGACAATGAGCAGTTCTTC.

This chain links TRBV14 with TRBJ1-5; 7 bases line up with TRBD1. V trimming: 2 bases; J trimming: 3 bases; junction bases outside the gene matches: 10. The CDR3 spans 17 residues. Germline CDR1 SGHDN, CDR2 FVKESK. DNA for the CDR3: TGTGCCAGCAGCCAATTTCAGACAGGGTCCCCCAATCAGCCCCAGCATTTT. Protein product: CASSQFQTGSPNQPQHF.

The rearrangement links TRBV7-2 to TRBJ2-2; D is possibly TRBD2 (5 bases). V was cut by 4 bases and J by 5 bases, with 11 bases left in between. CDR1 is SGHTA and CDR2 is FQGNSA in the germline V gene. CDR3 length equals 14 residues. The CDR3 DNA follows: TGTGCCAGCAGCTCGGCCAGAGGGACCGGGGAGCTGTTTTTT. It yields the protein CASSSARGTGELFF.

Comments on this clone: Within the sample, other DNA sequences also encode this same CDR3. The chain uses TRBV7-9 and TRBJ2-3; D unclear. Germline V gene lookup returns CDR1 SEHNR and CDR2 FQNEAQ (reference sequence). This CDR3 has 12 residues. The V end was cut by 4 bases, the J end by 4 bases, with 6 bases between. Here the CDR3 DNA reads TGTGCCAGCAGCTCCGGTTCAGATACGCAGTATTTT. It translates to CASSSGSDTQYF. Full variable domain (outside the CDR3, taken from reference TRBV7-9 and TRBJ2-3): DTGVSQNPRHKITKRGQNVTFRCDPISEHNRLYWYRQTLGQGPEFLTYFQNEAQLEKSRLLSDRFSAERPKGSFSTLEIQRTEQGDSAMYLCASSSGSDTQYFGPGTRLTVL.

The chain joins TRBV3-1 (or the pseudogene TRBV3-2) to TRBJ2-1; 7 bases line up with TRBD1. The CDR3 covers 15 residues. Germline V CDR1 and CDR2: LGHDT, YNNKEL (reference sequence). With V trimmed by 3 bases and J by 2 bases, 4 bases remained unmatched. CDR3 DNA: TGTGCCAGCAGCCAGTCGACAGGGACCTACAATGAGCAGTTCTTC. This encodes CASSQSTGTYNEQFF.

This sequence joins TRBV28 and TRBJ2-1; 15 bases match TRBD2. Per the germline V gene, CDR1 is MDHEN and CDR2 is SYDVKM. The CDR3 has 17 residues. The V and J ends lost 5 bases and 10 bases, in that order; junction bases with no gene match: 12. This CDR3 is CASSLYGLAGGDREQFF. The CDR3 nucleotides are TGTGCCAGCAGTCTATACGGACTAGCGGGAGGGGACAGGGAGCAGTTCTTC. Together with reference TRBV28 and TRBJ2-1, the CDR3 gives the full variable domain: DVKVTQSSRYLVKRTGEKVFLECVQDMDHENMFWYRQDPGLGLRLIYFSYDVKMKEKGDIPEGYSVSREKKERFSLILESASTNQTSMYLCASSLYGLAGGDREQFFGPGTRLTVL.

V is TRBV4-3 and J is TRBJ2-7; 8 bases match TRBD1. Trimming at V came to 1 base and at J to 5 bases, leaving 7 bases not matched to a gene. In germline, CDR1 is LGHNA, CDR2 YSLEER. This CDR3 is 15 amino acids long. CDR3 sequence (DNA): TGCGCCAGCAGCCAAGCCCCCGTGACAGGGGACGAGCAGTACTTC. The encoded protein is CASSQAPVTGDEQYF.

This chain links TRBV21-1 with TRBJ1-2; TRBD1 reflects the table's D call only, with no check against the DNA. TRBV21-1 is noted as a pseudogene. CDR3 length: 12 amino acids. The CDR3 spells CASSEQGDGYTF. In DNA, the CDR3 is TGTGCCAGCAGCGAACAGGGGGACGGCTACACCTTC.

The chain uses TRBV29-1 and TRBJ2-3; possible D gene TRBD2, 5 bases. CDR1 SQVTM and CDR2 ANQGSEA come from the germline V gene. The CDR3 totals 12 residues. Trimming took 4 bases from V and 3 from J, leaving 8 bases between them. CDR3 nucleotide sequence: TGCAGCGTTGCTAGGGAGACAGATACGCAGTATTTT. This sequence encodes CSVARETDTQYF.

The V call is TRBV11-2, the J call TRBJ2-1, with TRBD2 matching 9 bases. Looked up from germline, CDR1 is SGHAT and CDR2 is FQNNGV. V shed 0 bases, J shed 7 bases, and the junction held 7 bases outside the gene matches. The CDR3 sequence is 16 residues long. CDR3 loop: CASSLEASGGFNEQFF. CDR3 coding DNA: TGTGCCAGCAGCTTAGAGGCCAGCGGGGGGTTTAATGAGCAGTTCTTC.

This chain connects TRBV6-5 to TRBJ2-7; a weak D match, TRBD2 (6 bases). The germline V and J ends were trimmed by 6 bases and 3 bases, with 12 bases remaining between them. Germline lookup yields CDR1 MNHEY and CDR2 SVGAGI. CDR3 size: 13 residues. The CDR3 sequence is CASSSGLNYEQYF. CDR3 in DNA: TGTGCCAGCAGCTCGGGACTTAACTACGAGCAGTACTTC.

V gene TRBV5-4 combines with J gene TRBJ2-7; a possible D gene is TRBD2 (6 bases). CDR1 and CDR2 (germline): SGHNT, YYREEE (reference sequence). The CDR3 is 14 amino acids. V lost 5 bases to trimming and J lost 2 bases, with 14 bases between them. CDR3 in amino acids: CASSPRDFPYEQYF. CDR3 nucleotide sequence: TGTGCCAGCAGTCCCCGGGACTTCCCCTACGAGCAGTACTTC.

The rearrangement links TRBV30 to TRBJ1-2, with 10 bases that match TRBD1. Germline-derived CDR1 and CDR2 are GTSNPN and SVGIG (reference sequence). CDR3 length: 14 amino acids. J was trimmed by 4 bases and V by 5 bases; bases with no gene match: 7. The CDR3 DNA reads as TGTGCCTGGGTACCTGGGACAGGGGTCTATGGCTACACCTTC. Protein product: CAWVPGTGVYGYTF.

CDR3 protein: CASSQDEVDETQYF. In DNA form, the CDR3 reads TGTGCCAGCAGCCAAGATGAGGTTGACGAGACCCAGTACTTC. V gene TRBV3-1 (or the pseudogene TRBV3-2) combines with J gene TRBJ2-5; D ambiguous. V was clipped by 0 bases and J by 5 bases, with 10 bases between them. The germline gives CDR1 LGHDT, CDR2 YNNKEL (reference sequence). The length of the CDR3 is 14 residues.

The chain recombines TRBV28 with TRBJ1-1, with unresolved D. Deletions cut 3 bases from V and 0 bases from J, with 8 bases between. CDR1 and CDR2 from the germline V gene are MDHEN and SYDVKM. The CDR3 length is 14 residues. Written as DNA, the CDR3 is TGTGCCAGCAGTTTCCTGGCATTGAACACTGAAGCTTTCTTT. Protein sequence: CASSFLALNTEAFF.